This T cell receptor (beta chain) is drawn from a study of STAT5B mutations in CD4+ large granular lymphocyte leukemia. Study findings and constraints: Main leukemic clonotypes were patient-specific, but roughly 26% appeared at low frequency elsewhere. 8/27 top patient clones versus 2/35 control clones were TRBV06-family. Without putative leukemic clones, patient CD4-sorted repertoires remained more clonal than healthy CD4+ repertoires.

The germline CDR1 and CDR2 sequences are SEHNR and FQNEAQ (reference sequence). With 2 bases removed from V and 8 bases from J, the gap between germline ends came to 9 bases. There are 13 residues in the CDR3. Sequencing was performed with immunoSEQ multiplex PCR; in TCRdb, only in-frame clones are kept and a portion is missing. The top ten clones hold roughly 3.2% of a sample with about 30,000 clones, 87% of them seen once. As for this clone: Its target is not known.

The sequencing input was CD4+ T cells from blood buffy coats. The clonotype originates from a human donor in good health. The V gene is TRBV7-9, the J gene TRBJ1-4; D might be TRBD1 (6 bases). This CDR3 is CASSLTGLEKLFF. In nucleotides, the CDR3 is TGTGCCAGCAGCTTAACAGGGTTGGAAAAACTGTTTTTT.